This is a list of T cell receptor beta chains from one sample in a study of blood T cell repertoires in COVID-19. Sequencing was performed with immunoSEQ multiplex PCR; in TCRdb, only in-frame clones are kept and a portion is missing. The sample includes approximately 300,000 clones, 85% to 90% of them seen just once. Sequenced input: PBMCs or T cells enriched from blood (not recorded which). Receptors originate from a woman under 30 who had recovered from COVID-19. Each CDR3 is given with its conserved first and last residue. The order of the fields is J gene, D gene, clone size, V gene, CDR3 DNA, CDR3 protein. The D gene is left open where the match is weak. Part of the rows lack a size; the others show once, few, many or a class for expanded clones.

>TRBJ2-2|TRBD2|few|TRBV7-6
TGTGCCAGCAGGTGGACTAGCGGGAGCACCGGGGAGCTGTTTTTT
CASRWTSGSTGELFF
>TRBJ1-5|-|few|TRBV10-3
TGTGCCATCAGTGATTCGTACAATCAGCCCCAGCATTTT
CAISDSYNQPQHF
>TRBJ1-2|-|-|TRBV6-5
TGTGCCAGCGACCTTACAGGAAGCAACTATGGCTACACCTTC
CASDLTGSNYGYTF
>TRBJ1-1|-|once|TRBV27
TGTGCCAGCAGTTTACAGCAAAGTGGAGTCACTGAAGCTTTCTTT
CASSLQQSGVTEAFF
>TRBJ2-5|TRBD2|-|TRBV7-9
TGTGCCAGCAGCCTACGACTAGCCGGCCAAGAGACCCAGTACTTC
CASSLRLAGQETQYF
>TRBJ1-5|TRBD1|once|TRBV19
TGTGCCAGTAGGGGACAGGACAATCAGCCCCAGCATTTT
CASRGQDNQPQHF
>TRBJ1-4|TRBD1|-|TRBV9
TGTGCCAGCAGCGTCTGGACAGGGGGAGGTGAAAAACTGTTTTTT
CASSVWTGGGEKLFF
>TRBJ1-6|-|-|TRBV10-2
TGCGCCAGCACGGGGTATAATTCACCCCTCCACTTT
CASTGYNSPLHF
>TRBJ1-3|-|few|TRBV27
TGTGCCAGCAGTTTTTCAGGGTCCGGAAACACCATATATTTT
CASSFSGSGNTIYF
>TRBJ2-1|-|once|TRBV3-1/TRBV3-2
TGTGCCAGCAGCCACAGGGGAACTGAGCAGTTCTTC
CASSHRGTEQFF
>TRBJ1-4|-|-|TRBV6-5
TGTGCCAGCAAGGCGGAAACAACTAATGAAAAACTGTTTTTT
CASKAETTNEKLFF
>TRBJ2-3|-|once|TRBV6-4
TGTGCCAGCAGTGTTGAGGTCTCAGATACGCAGTATTTT
CASSVEVSDTQYF
>TRBJ2-2|TRBD2|-|TRBV28
TGTGCCAGCAGTTTAGGCGGGAGGGGGACCGGGGAGCTGTTTTTT
CASSLGGRGTGELFF
>TRBJ2-5|TRBD1|-|TRBV19
TGTGCCAGTAGTATACGGGACAGTGAGGGCCAGTACTTC
CASSIRDSEGQYF
>TRBJ2-1|TRBD1|few|TRBV11-2
TGTGCCAGCAGCTTGACAGGGAGCTCCTACAATGAGCAGTTCTTC
CASSLTGSSYNEQFF
>TRBJ1-4|-|-|TRBV27
TGTGCCAGCAGTTTTGGCGAAAAACTGTTTTTT
CASSFGEKLFF
>TRBJ1-2|-|-|TRBV5-1
TGCGCCAGCAGCTTGGACTCCGAGACAGCTGCTAACTATGGCTACACCTTC
CASSLDSETAANYGYTF
>TRBJ1-1|-|many|TRBV19
TGTGCCAGTACAACAGGGTACACTGAAGCTTTCTTT
CASTTGYTEAFF
>TRBJ2-7|TRBD1|-|TRBV2
TGTGCCAGCAGGTGGGACAGCTACGAGCAGTACTTC
CASRWDSYEQYF
>TRBJ1-5|TRBD1|-|TRBV15
TGTGCCACCAGCAGAGATCGTGGACAGGGTGGACAGCCCCAGCATTTT
CATSRDRGQGGQPQHF
>TRBJ1-5|TRBD1|-|TRBV4-1
TGCGCCAGCAGCCCAGGCCCCGGGACAGGGGAACCATATAGCAATCAGCCCCAGCATTTT
CASSPGPGTGEPYSNQPQHF
>TRBJ1-1|-|-|TRBV28
TGTGCCAGCAGCCCCCATGGGACAACCACTGAAGCTTTCTTT
CASSPHGTTTEAFF
>TRBJ2-2|-|once|TRBV12-5
TGTGCTAGTGGTTTGGTACGGGACACGAACACCGGGGAGCTGTTTTTT
CASGLVRDTNTGELFF
>TRBJ1-2|TRBD1|-|TRBV18
TGTGCCAGCTCACCGGGACAGACAGACCCCGGCTACACCTTC
CASSPGQTDPGYTF
>TRBJ1-6|-|-|TRBV4-1
TGCGCCAGCAGCCAACAGGGGCTGGGTTCACCCCTCCACTTT
CASSQQGLGSPLHF
>TRBJ2-1|-|-|TRBV3-1/TRBV3-2
TGTGCCAGCAGCCATGCGGCCCTAGGGGTAAACAATGAGCAGTTCTTC
CASSHAALGVNNEQFF
>TRBJ1-6|TRBD1|once|TRBV13
TGTGCCAGCAGCCAAGGACAGGGTGGCTCACCCCTCCACTTT
CASSQGQGGSPLHF
>TRBJ2-1|-|-|TRBV11-3
TGTGCCAGCAGCCCCCGGGACTACAATGAGCAGTTCTTC
CASSPRDYNEQFF
>TRBJ1-6|TRBD1|-|TRBV2
TGTGCCAGCAGCCCCCAGGGGGCTCAAGATTCACCCCTCCACTTT
CASSPQGAQDSPLHF
>TRBJ2-2|TRBD2|-|TRBV2
TGTGCCAGCAGTGAAGGTCTGTCTAGCGGGAGGAAAACCGGGGAGCTGTTTTTT
CASSEGLSSGRKTGELFF
>TRBJ1-2|TRBD1|-|TRBV5-4
TGTGCCAGCAGCGCTGGGGACAGGGAAGGGTATGGCTACACCTTC
CASSAGDREGYGYTF
>TRBJ2-4|-|-|TRBV5-1
TGCGCCAGCAGCTCAACCATCGGAAACATTCAGTACTTC
CASSSTIGNIQYF
>TRBJ2-1|TRBD2|-|TRBV6-6
TGTGCCAGCAGTCGACTAGCGGGAGACTCCTACAATGAGCAGTTCTTC
CASSRLAGDSYNEQFF
>TRBJ2-7|TRBD2|-|TRBV3-1/TRBV3-2
TGTGCCAGCAGTCGGACTAGCGGGAGGCCCAGCTCCTACGAGCAGTACTTC
CASSRTSGRPSSYEQYF
>TRBJ1-2|TRBD1|once|TRBV6-5
TGTGCCAGCGGGGGACAGAGCTATGGCTACACCTTC
CASGGQSYGYTF
>TRBJ2-2|-|few|TRBV2
TGTGCCAGCAGAGAAGGTAGCGCAAACACCGGGGAGCTGTTTTTT
CASREGSANTGELFF
>TRBJ2-1|TRBD2|-|TRBV27
TGTGCCAGCAGTTTAGGCGGGGGGGGTGAGCAGTTCTTC
CASSLGGGGEQFF
>TRBJ2-1|-|-|TRBV2
TGTGCCAGCTTATTAGGGAGTGAGCAGTTCTTC
CASLLGSEQFF
>TRBJ1-6|TRBD1|-|TRBV3-1/TRBV3-2
TGTGCCAGCAGCCCCTACAGGGGGCAGGGTTCACCCCTCCACTTT
CASSPYRGQGSPLHF
>TRBJ1-1|TRBD1|-|TRBV27
TGTGCCAGCTCCGGACAGGGGAACACTGAAGCTTTCTTT
CASSGQGNTEAFF
>TRBJ1-2|-|-|TRBV6-2/TRBV6-3
TGTGCCAGCAGTTTAACGGGATTTGGCTACACCTTC
CASSLTGFGYTF
>TRBJ1-3|-|-|TRBV30
TGTGCCTGGACCATCACCCTCGGAGCTTCAGGGGGAAACACCATATATTTT
CAWTITLGASGGNTIYF
>TRBJ1-2|TRBD1|-|TRBV4-1
TGCGCCAGCAGCCAAGACCGGGACAGGGCCCTCGCCTTC
CASSQDRDRALAF
>TRBJ1-6|TRBD1|-|TRBV18
TGTGCCAGCTCGTCCGACAGGGGAGTGGGAAATTCACCCCTCCACTTT
CASSSDRGVGNSPLHF
>TRBJ1-2|TRBD1|-|TRBV2
TGTGCCAGCAGTGAATCAGGGACAGTCTATGGCTACACCTTC
CASSESGTVYGYTF